The following is a TCR beta chain sequence with its context. Which antigen it targets is not known. Per-base qualities were not stored, and no clone one base away is much larger. The trial excluded patients who had a history of autoimmune disease or who were on systemic immunosuppression. Peripheral blood for TCR sequencing was collected from all dose cohorts at baseline, on cycle 4 day 1, and on cycle 7 day 1. Samples came from an open-label, multicenter, first-in-human phase I dose-escalation trial of ivuxolimab. The trial enrolled adults with locally advanced or metastatic head and neck squamous cell, hepatocellular, melanoma or renal cell carcinoma. Before TCR sequencing, CD4+ and CD8+ T cells were separately sorted from peripheral blood. Genomic DNA was isolated from the sorted cells so that the TCRbeta CDR3 region could be sequenced. The immunoSEQ Assay was used for sequencing of TCRbeta CDR3 regions. TCRdb retrieved this table from immuneACCESS and kept in-frame rearrangements only. Not all clones are present; in checked studies, unresolved V genes account for under half, and no reason is known for the remainder. This sample is represented by roughly 90,000 clones; approximately 91% of them were singletons. The top ten clones comprise approximately 0.3% of the sample.

The sample is drawn from a study of OX40 agonist ivuxolimab in advanced cancers. In the study overall: Ivuxolimab, which targeted the costimulatory receptor OX40 (CD134), was an agonistic, fully human IgG2 monoclonal antibody. Of the roughly 53 patients in dose escalation, about 20 had hepatocellular carcinoma, about 15 had melanoma, 9 had renal cell carcinoma and 9 had head and neck cancer. Three dose-escalation patients achieved partial responses, one with hepatocellular carcinoma and two with cutaneous melanoma. Intravenous ivuxolimab was administered to patients every 2 weeks at six dose levels: 0.01, 0.1, 0.3, 1.5, 3 and 10 mg/kg. The paper describes the monotherapy dose-escalation part (N of about 54 patients) of the phase I trial of ivuxolimab. The purpose of peripheral TCRbeta sequencing was to test whether ivuxolimab changed TCR sequence diversity and led to clonal T-cell expansion. The dose-escalation cohort was 82.7% male with a mean age of about 60 years, ranging from roughly 20 to 85. Patients were allowed to have had prior anti-PD-1, anti-PD-L1 or anti-CTLA-4 therapy, and about 40% of the dose-escalation patients had been treated with checkpoint inhibitors. The paper's findings and limits, for the study overall: Low levels of normalized T-cell clonal expansion were also seen in some patients who did not respond. The antigen specificity of the clonally expanded peripheral T cells was not determined. After ivuxolimab, expanded clones were on average more numerous among CD8+ T cells than among CD4+ T cells. In the 0.1-3.0 mg/kg groups, partial responders had among the lowest normalized peripheral clonal expansion, particularly in CD8+ T cells. At doses of 0.1 to 3.0 mg/kg, clonal expansion of both CD4+ and CD8+ blood T cells was observed from baseline to week 6.

Including the terminal cysteine and phenylalanine, the CDR3 comprises 13 residues. The kept DNA is CDR3 alone, 39 bases in frame from the first base. Germline trimming amounts to 5 bases on V and 2 bases on J, with 2 as the count of junction bases outside the gene matches. CDR1 and CDR2 were assigned from the germline V gene as SNHLY and FYNNEI. The TCR was taken from an adult with an advanced solid tumor such as melanoma, head and neck, liver or kidney cancer. Sequenced here: CD4+ or CD8+ T cells sorted from blood, sampled in a trial of the OX40 agonist ivuxolimab. The chain is made from TRBV2 and TRBJ1-2; 7 central nucleotides agree with TRBD1. This receptor has the CDR3 CASSPGQNYGYTF. Here is the DNA: TGTGCCAGCAGTCCGGGACAGAACTATGGCTACACCTTC.